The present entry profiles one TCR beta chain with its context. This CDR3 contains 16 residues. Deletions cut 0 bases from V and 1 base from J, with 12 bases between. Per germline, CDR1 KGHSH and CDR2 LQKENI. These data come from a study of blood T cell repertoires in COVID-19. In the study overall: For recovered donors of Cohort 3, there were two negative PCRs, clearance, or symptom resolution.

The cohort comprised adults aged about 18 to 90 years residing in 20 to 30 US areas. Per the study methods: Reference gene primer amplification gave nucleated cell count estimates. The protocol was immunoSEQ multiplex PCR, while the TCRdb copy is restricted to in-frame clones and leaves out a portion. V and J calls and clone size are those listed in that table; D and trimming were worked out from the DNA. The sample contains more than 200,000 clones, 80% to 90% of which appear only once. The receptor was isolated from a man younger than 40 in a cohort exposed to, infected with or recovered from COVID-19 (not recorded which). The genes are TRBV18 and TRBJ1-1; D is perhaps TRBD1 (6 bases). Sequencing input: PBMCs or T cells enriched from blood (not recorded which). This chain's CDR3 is CASSPPITGKNTEAFF. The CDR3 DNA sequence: TGTGCCAGCTCACCACCTATTACAGGGAAGAACACTGAAGCTTTCTTT.